The present T cell receptor (beta chain) was sequenced within a study of beta chain features in type 1 diabetes. Overall study: Comparable age, gender and cell yields were observed in patients relative to healthy donors.

Looked up from germline, CDR1 is MGHRA and CDR2 is YSYEKL. The CDR3 totals 15 residues. V lost 3 bases and J 0 bases, leaving 11 bases between the germline ends. Study results and limitations: Among patients, naive, central memory and Treg TCRB repertoires appeared more similar than among healthy donors. Whether HLA type influences TCRB rearrangement remained unresolved here. Across all four CD4+ subsets, people with type 1 diabetes showed modestly shorter TCRB CDR3s.

A few counts support this clone. Its antigen is not identified. Sequenced material consisted of expressed TCRB transcripts (all of the isolated RNA was reverse transcribed). The protocol was immunoSEQ multiplex PCR, while the TCRdb copy is restricted to in-frame clones and leaves out a portion. This sample has 970,000 or so clones; roughly a sixth occur once, and the top ten carry about 0.02%. This receptor was obtained from a woman under 30 in good health. This rearrangement joins TRBV4-1 to TRBJ2-5; the D gene is possibly TRBD1 (6 bases). Sequencing used naive CD4+ T cells from blood. The chain's CDR3 is CASSQAGQYQETQYF. The CDR3 DNA sequence: TGCGCCAGCAGCCAGGCTGGACAGTACCAAGAGACCCAGTACTTC.